This T cell receptor beta chain stems from a study of blood T cell repertoires in COVID-19. Study as a whole: Sites across the United States, Italy and Spain contributed samples from acute and convalescent COVID-19. PBMCs, B-cell-depleted T cells, or T cells were the source of the cDNA or gDNA that made up the material.

CDR3 length: 17 amino acids. Germline CDR1 reads LNHDA; CDR2 reads SQIVND (reference sequence). Trimming took 6 bases from V and 5 from J; bases not matched to a gene: 15. This clone is a singleton in its sample. Original data processing: Amplification from reference gene primers served as the basis for estimated nucleated cell counts. Sequencing used immunoSEQ multiplex PCR; TCRdb keeps in-frame clones, though not all of them. V and J calls and clone size are copied from that table; D and trimming were computed from the DNA. The sample lists 150,000 to 200,000 clones, roughly 82% occurring once. This receptor was identified in a woman in her twenties or thirties with acute or convalescent COVID-19. Specimen: peripheral blood. The rearrangement uses TRBV19 and TRBJ2-7, with 11 bases matching TRBD2. CDR3 coding DNA: TGTGCCAGTAGAATTAGCGGGAGGGCCGTTGGTATCCACGAGCAGTACTTC. Amino acids: CASRISGRAVGIHEQYF.